The next 10 T cell receptor beta chains were all read from a single sample in a study of T-cell memory formation after mild COVID-19. TCRdb recomputed calls from the 5' RACE reads with MiXCR, one row per CDR3 protein. The profile shows 250,000 or so distinct CDR3 sequences, more than 15% of them singletons. Source material: PBMCs or a T cell subset sorted from them (not recorded which). These receptors originate from a man younger than 35 who had mild COVID-19 (a few samples of this study predate the infection). Cell type and time point are not known.

The V call is TRBV7-2, the J call TRBJ2-3; no clear D. Trimming took off 3 bases at V and 2 bases at J, with 6 bases between the two ends. This CDR3 has 13 amino acids. Germline V lookup: CDR1 SGHTA, CDR2 FQGNSA. DNA for the CDR3: TGTGCCAGCAGCTTCTCCGTCACAGATACGCAGTATTTT. It specifies CASSFSVTDTQYF.

This clonotype has at least ten counts. The gene calls are TRBV6-5 and TRBJ1-5; 8 bases agree with TRBD1. V lost 5 bases, J lost 1 base, and 1 base stayed unmatched. Per germline, CDR1 MNHEY and CDR2 SVGAGI. The CDR3 is 14 amino acids. CDR3 in amino acids: CASSRTGSNQPQHF. The CDR3 nucleotides are TGTGCCAGCAGTCGGACAGGGAGCAATCAGCCCCAGCATTTT.

This clonotype was counted a few times. V gene TRBV18 combines with J gene TRBJ1-2; D uncertain. The CDR3 is 15 amino acids. CDR1 and CDR2 (germline): KGHSH, LQKENI. The V end was cut by 5 bases, the J end by 5 bases, with 18 bases between. The CDR3 DNA follows: TGTGCCAGCTCAAGAGACCTCGGCCAGCCTTATGGCTACACCTTC. This codes for CASSRDLGQPYGYTF.

The chain couples TRBV13 to TRBJ2-3, with TRBD2 identical over 8 bases. CDR1 is PRHDT and CDR2 is FYEKMQ in the germline V gene (reference sequence). V trimming: 5 bases; J trimming: 0 bases; junction bases outside the gene matches: 7. This CDR3 is 16 amino acids long. Here the CDR3 DNA reads TGTGCCAGCAGCAGAGCGGGGGCCTCTAGCACAGATACGCAGTATTTT. Translation gives CASSRAGASSTDTQYF.

The V call is TRBV6-6, the J call TRBJ1-2; the D is unclear. Germline V gene data show CDR1 as MNHNY and CDR2 as SVGAGI (reference sequence). V lost 0 bases, J lost 0 bases, and 8 bases lay in between. The CDR3 sequence is 15 residues long. CDR3 coding DNA: TGTGCCAGCAGTTACTCGTGGGAATCTAACTATGGCTACACCTTC. Protein sequence: CASSYSWESNYGYTF.

This chain links TRBV6-6 with TRBJ2-3; D is undetermined. The CDR3 totals 14 residues. Between the trimmed V and J ends, which lost 5 bases and 0 bases, there was a span of 9 bases. The germline V gene encodes CDR1 MNHNY and CDR2 SVGAGI (reference sequence). The CDR3 region is CASSGSTSTDTQYF. The CDR3 DNA sequence: TGTGCCAGCAGTGGAAGCACCAGCACAGATACGCAGTATTTT.

This clonotype has ten or more counts. V is TRBV4-3 and J is TRBJ2-1; D uncertain. The germline V gene encodes CDR1 LGHNA and CDR2 YSLEER. The CDR3 is made up of 17 amino acids. Trimming removed 0 bases from V and 0 bases from J, with 12 bases in between. In DNA, the CDR3 is TGCGCCAGCAGCCAAGATCCCGACACCTTCTCCTACAATGAGCAGTTCTTC. Amino acid sequence: CASSQDPDTFSYNEQFF.

The chain employs TRBV20-1 and TRBJ2-5, with 8 bases fitting TRBD2. V lost 0 bases, J lost 2 bases, and 8 bases stayed unmatched. In germline, CDR1 is DFQATT, CDR2 SNEGSKA (reference sequence). CDR3 length: 16 amino acids. The CDR3 spells CSARDPLRGVQETQYF. The CDR3 nucleotides are TGCAGTGCTAGAGATCCCTTGCGGGGGGTTCAAGAGACCCAGTACTTC.

The chain couples TRBV10-1 to TRBJ2-6, with 7 bases aligning to TRBD1. The CDR3 is 18 residues long. Looked up from germline, CDR1 is WNHNN and CDR2 is SYGVQD (reference sequence). Trimming at V came to 6 bases and at J to 0 bases, leaving 11 bases not matched to a gene. The CDR3 DNA follows: TGCGCCAGCAGCCCGACGGGACAGCTACACTCTGGGGCCAACGTCCTGACTTTC. Encoded protein: CASSPTGQLHSGANVLTF.

This clonotype turned up a few times. J is TRBJ2-5 and V is TRBV18; D gene uncertain. The CDR3 covers 14 residues. Looked up from germline, CDR1 is KGHSH and CDR2 is LQKENI. The germline V and J ends were trimmed by 3 bases and 0 bases, with 8 bases remaining between them. CDR3 sequence reads: CASSPTGYQETQYF. DNA for the CDR3: TGTGCCAGCTCACCGACCGGGTACCAAGAGACCCAGTACTTC.